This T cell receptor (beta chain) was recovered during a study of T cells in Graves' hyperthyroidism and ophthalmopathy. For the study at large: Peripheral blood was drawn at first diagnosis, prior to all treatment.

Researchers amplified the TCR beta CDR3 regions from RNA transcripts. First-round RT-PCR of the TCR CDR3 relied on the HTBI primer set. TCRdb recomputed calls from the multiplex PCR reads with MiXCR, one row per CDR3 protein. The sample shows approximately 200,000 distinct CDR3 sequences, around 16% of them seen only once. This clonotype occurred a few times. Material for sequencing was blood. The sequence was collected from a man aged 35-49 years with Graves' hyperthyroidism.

The CDR3 nucleotides read TGTGCCTGCGGGACCCATGGAAACACCATATATTTT. This sequence encodes CACGTHGNTIYF. The rearrangement joins TRBV28 to TRBJ1-3, with a weak D call TRBD1 (5 bases). Germline CDR1 MDHEN, CDR2 SYDVKM. This CDR3 has 12 residues. Trimming pared 11 bases from V and 3 bases from J, leaving 11 bases between.